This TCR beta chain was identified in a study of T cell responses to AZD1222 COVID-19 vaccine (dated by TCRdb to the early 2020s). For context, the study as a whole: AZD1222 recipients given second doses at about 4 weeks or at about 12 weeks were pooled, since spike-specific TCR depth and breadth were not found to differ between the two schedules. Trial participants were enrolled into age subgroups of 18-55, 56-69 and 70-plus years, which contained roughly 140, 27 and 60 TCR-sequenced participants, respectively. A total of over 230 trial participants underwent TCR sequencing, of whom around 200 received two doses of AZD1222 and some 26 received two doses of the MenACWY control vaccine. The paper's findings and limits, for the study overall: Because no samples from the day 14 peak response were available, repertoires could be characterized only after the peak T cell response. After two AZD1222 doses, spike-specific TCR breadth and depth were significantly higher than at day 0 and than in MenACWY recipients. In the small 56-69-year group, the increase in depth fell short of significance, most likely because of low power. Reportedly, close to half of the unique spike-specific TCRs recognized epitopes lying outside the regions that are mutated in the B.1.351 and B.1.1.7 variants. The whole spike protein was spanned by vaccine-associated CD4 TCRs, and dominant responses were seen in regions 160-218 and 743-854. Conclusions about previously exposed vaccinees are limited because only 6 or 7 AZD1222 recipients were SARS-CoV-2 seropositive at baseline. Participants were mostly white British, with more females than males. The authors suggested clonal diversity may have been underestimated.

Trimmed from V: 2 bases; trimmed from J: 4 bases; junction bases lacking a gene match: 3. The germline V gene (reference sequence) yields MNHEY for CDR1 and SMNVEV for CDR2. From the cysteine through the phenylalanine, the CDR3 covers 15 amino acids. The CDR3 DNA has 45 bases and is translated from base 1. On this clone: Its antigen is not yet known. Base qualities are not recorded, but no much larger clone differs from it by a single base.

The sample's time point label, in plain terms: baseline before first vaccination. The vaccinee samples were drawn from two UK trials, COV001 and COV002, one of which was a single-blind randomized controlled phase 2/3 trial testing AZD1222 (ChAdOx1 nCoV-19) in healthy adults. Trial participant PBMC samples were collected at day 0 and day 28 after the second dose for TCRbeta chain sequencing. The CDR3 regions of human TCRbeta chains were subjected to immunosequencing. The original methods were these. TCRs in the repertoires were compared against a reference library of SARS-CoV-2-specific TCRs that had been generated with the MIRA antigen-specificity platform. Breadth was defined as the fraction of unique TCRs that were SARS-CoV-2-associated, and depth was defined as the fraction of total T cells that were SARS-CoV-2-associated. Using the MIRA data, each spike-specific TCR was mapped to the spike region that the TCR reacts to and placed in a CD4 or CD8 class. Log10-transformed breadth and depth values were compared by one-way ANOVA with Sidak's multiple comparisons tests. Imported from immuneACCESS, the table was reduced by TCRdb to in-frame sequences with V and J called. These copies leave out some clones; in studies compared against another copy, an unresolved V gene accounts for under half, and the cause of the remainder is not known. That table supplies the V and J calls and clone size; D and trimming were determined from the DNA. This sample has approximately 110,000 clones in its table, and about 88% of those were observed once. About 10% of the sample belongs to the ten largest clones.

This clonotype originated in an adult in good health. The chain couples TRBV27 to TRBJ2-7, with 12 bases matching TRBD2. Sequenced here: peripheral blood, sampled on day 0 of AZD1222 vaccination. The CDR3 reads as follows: CASSLRLAGGYEQYF. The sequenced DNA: TGTGCCAGCAGTTTAAGGCTAGCGGGGGGGTACGAGCAGTACTTC.